A selection of T cell receptor beta chains follows, all from one sample in a study of OX40 agonist ivuxolimab in advanced cancers. Sequencing used immunoSEQ multiplex PCR; TCRdb keeps in-frame clones, though not all of them. Of 75,000 to 95,000 clones listed, over 80% are singletons. The material was CD4+ or CD8+ T cells sorted from blood, obtained in a trial of the OX40 agonist ivuxolimab. Receptor source: an adult with an advanced solid tumor such as melanoma, head and neck, liver or kidney cancer. Both conserved end residues are part of each CDR3. The D gene is left open where the match is weak. The size entry is marked missing in some rows and otherwise reads once, few, many or a size class.

DNA,CDR3,J,size,V,D,length
TGTGCCAGCAGCCTAGGACTAGCGGGAGCCGAGACCCAGTACTTC,CASSLGLAGAETQYF,TRBJ2-5,.,TRBV11-3,TRBD2,15
TGTGCCAGCAGCCGCTTACAGGGGTCCGCTGGAAACACCATATATTTT,CASSRLQGSAGNTIYF,TRBJ1-3,.,TRBV11-2,TRBD1,16
TGTGCCAGCAGCTTTTCTGTCGACGTGCAGTACTTC,CASSFSVDVQYF,TRBJ2-7,.,TRBV7-2,.,12
TGTGCCAGCAGCTGGGACAGCTCCTACGAGCAGTACTTC,CASSWDSSYEQYF,TRBJ2-7,.,TRBV27,TRBD1,13
TGTGCCAGCAATCTACAGGGGGGCGGCGGTGAAAAACTGTTTTTT,CASNLQGGGGEKLFF,TRBJ1-4,.,TRBV2,TRBD1,15
TGTGCCAGCAGAGAGGTGGGACAGGGTGGGGGTGAGCAGTTCTTC,CASREVGQGGGEQFF,TRBJ2-1,.,TRBV6-5,TRBD1,15
TGCGCCAGCAGCGGGGCTCGAGGCGAAAAACTGTTTTTT,CASSGARGEKLFF,TRBJ1-4,.,TRBV5-1,.,13
TGTGCCAGCTCACCAACGGACAGTTTTGGCTACACCTTC,CASSPTDSFGYTF,TRBJ1-2,.,TRBV18,.,13
TGTGCCACTTATACTAACTATGGCTACACCTTC,CATYTNYGYTF,TRBJ1-2,.,TRBV28,.,11
TGTGCCAGCAGTACCTCAGGGGGGGCCACTGAAGCTTTCTTT,CASSTSGGATEAFF,TRBJ1-1,.,TRBV6-5,TRBD1,14
TGTGCCAGCAGCCCAATATATAGCGGGAAAGCCTACGAGCAGTACTTC,CASSPIYSGKAYEQYF,TRBJ2-7,.,TRBV14,TRBD2,16
TGTGCCATCAGTGGGTACAGCAACTATGGCTACACCTTC,CAISGYSNYGYTF,TRBJ1-2,.,TRBV10-3,.,13
TGTGCCAGCAGCCCTTTTTTGGACAGCTACAATGAGCAGTTCTTC,CASSPFLDSYNEQFF,TRBJ2-1,.,TRBV14,.,15
TGTGCCACCAGAGGGACAGGGGTTTACGAGCAGTACTTC,CATRGTGVYEQYF,TRBJ2-7,.,TRBV6-1,TRBD1,13
TGTGCCAGCTCACCAGGAATAAAGAACACCATATATTTT,CASSPGIKNTIYF,TRBJ1-3,.,TRBV18,.,13
TGTGCCAGCAGCTTGCCAGGAGATTATAGCAATCAGCCCCAGCATTTT,CASSLPGDYSNQPQHF,TRBJ1-5,.,TRBV5-8,.,16
TGTGCCAGCAGTTTTCGACTGAACTATGGCTACACCTTC,CASSFRLNYGYTF,TRBJ1-2,.,TRBV27,.,13
TGTGCCAGCAGCTTGGGCGGACCAGCTTTCTTT,CASSLGGPAFF,TRBJ1-1,.,TRBV11-3,.,11
TGTGCCAGTAGTGCACAACAGGGTACTCCCTACGAGCAGTACTTC,CASSAQQGTPYEQYF,TRBJ2-7,few,TRBV19,.,15
TGTGCCACCAGCAGACCCAGGACTAGCGGGCAGACCGGGGAGCTGTTTTTT,CATSRPRTSGQTGELFF,TRBJ2-2,.,TRBV15,TRBD2,17
TGTGCCAGTAGTGACTCCAGGCAGGGCCTCGATAGTCGGCAGTTCTTC,CASSDSRQGLDSRQFF,TRBJ2-1,once,TRBV6-4,.,16
TGTGCCAGCAGTGAACCCGATAGCGGGAGGTACGAGCAGTACTTC,CASSEPDSGRYEQYF,TRBJ2-7,few,TRBV25-1,TRBD2,15
TGTGCCAGCAGCTTTAGCATCCCGAGCTCCTACAATGAGCAGTTCTTC,CASSFSIPSSYNEQFF,TRBJ2-1,.,TRBV5-5,.,16
TGTGCCTGGACCCGTCCCTCAGGGTTATTAGATACGCAGTATTTT,CAWTRPSGLLDTQYF,TRBJ2-3,.,TRBV30,.,15